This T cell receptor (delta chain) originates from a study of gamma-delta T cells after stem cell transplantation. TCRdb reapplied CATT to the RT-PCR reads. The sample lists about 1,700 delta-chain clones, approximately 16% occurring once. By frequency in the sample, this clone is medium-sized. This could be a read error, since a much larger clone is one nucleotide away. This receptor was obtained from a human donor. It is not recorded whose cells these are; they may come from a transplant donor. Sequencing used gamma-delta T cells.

The CDR3 coding sequence is TGTGCCTCCACTCGTCCCCTCGATAACCTCATCTTT. It is translated as CASTRPLDNLIF. The chain is built from TRDV3 and TRDJ1; D remains unclear. Germline loops: CDR1 TVYSNPD, CDR2 GDNSRS (reference sequence). This CDR3 comprises 12 residues. The whole variable domain, remainder taken from reference TRDV3 and TRDJ1, is CDKVTQSSPDQTVASGSEVVLLCTYDTVYSNPDLFWYRIRPDYSFQFVFYGDNSRSEGADFTQGRFSVKHILTQKAFHLVISPVRTEDSATYYCASTRPLDNLIFGKGTRVTVEP.